A single T cell receptor (beta chain) is shown here with its context. Its antigen is undetermined. The entry originates in a study of radiotherapy plus CTLA-4 blockade in lung cancer. CDR3 size: 15 residues. Germline V gene sequence: CDR1 SGHRS, CDR2 YFSETQ. Trimming took 4 bases from V and 1 from J; bases not matched to a gene: 5. Study outcomes and limitations: Blood TCR clones of tumor origin expanded after radiotherapy plus ipilimumab.

Using immunoSEQ multiplex PCR, the repertoire was profiled, and TCRdb retains in-frame clones only, with some absent. The sample has about 110,000 clones, roughly 80% seen once. This receptor was obtained from a human donor with non-small cell lung cancer that progressed on radiotherapy plus ipilimumab. Some clones in this sample may be carry-over from other donors' samples. Sequences were derived from peripheral blood, sampled from a patient treated with radiotherapy plus ipilimumab. The rearrangement joins TRBV5-1 to TRBJ1-1, with 9 bases aligning to TRBD1. DNA of the CDR3: TGCGCCAGCAGCACCGGGACAGGGCAGAACACTGAAGCTTTCTTT. Translated: CASSTGTGQNTEAFF.